Listed below are T cell receptor beta chains from one sample, sequenced in a study of T cells in Graves' hyperthyroidism and ophthalmopathy. TCRdb passed the multiplex PCR reads through MiXCR, listing each CDR3 protein once. This table has about 320,000 distinct CDR3 sequences, around 16% appearing once. The source material was blood. The receptors stem from a man aged 25 to 40 with Graves' hyperthyroidism. CDR3s include the opening cysteine and the closing phenylalanine or tryptophan. The D gene is left open where the match is weak. Clone size is given for some rows only: seen once, a few or many times, or a class if the clone is expanded.

many	TRBV20-1	TRBD1	TRBJ1-6	TGCAGTGCTACACCCACTTACAGGGGCGCGGATTCACCCCTCCACTTT	CSATPTYRGADSPLHF
few	TRBV11-2	.	TRBJ1-2	TGTGCCAGCAGCTGGGGGGGGGGGGATCTCACCTTC	CASSWGGGDLTF
many	TRBV6-1	TRBD1	TRBJ1-1	TGTGCCAGCAGTGGCTCGGACAGGGTTGGGGCTGAAGCTTTCTTT	CASSGSDRVGAEAFF
few	TRBV11-3	.	TRBJ2-2	TGTGCCAGCAGATCCTCAGCGAGCACCGGGGAGCTGTTTTTT	CASRSSASTGELFF
many	TRBV12-3/TRBV12-4	.	TRBJ1-2	TGTGCCAGCAGTTTTCAGGAGAACTATGGCTACACCTTC	CASSFQENYGYTF
many	TRBV20-1	.	TRBJ2-3	TGCAGTGCTAGAGATTTCACGGGCACAGATACGCAGTATTTT	CSARDFTGTDTQYF
.	TRBV6-1	TRBD2	TRBJ2-7	TGTGCCAGCAGGCGACTAGCGGGAGGATCCAGCTCCTACGAGCAGTACTTC	CASRRLAGGSSSYEQYF
.	TRBV12-3/TRBV12-4	TRBD2	TRBJ2-7	TGTGCCAGCAGTCCGGTGCGGGGACTAGCGGGCGAATCCTACGAGCAGTACTTC	CASSPVRGLAGESYEQYF
many	TRBV20-1	.	TRBJ1-5	TGCAGTGCTACGGATGGTATTGGCAATCAGCCCCAGCATTTT	CSATDGIGNQPQHF
few	TRBV5-1	.	TRBJ1-6	TGCGCCAGCAGCTTCGGACCGGGACGGAATTCACCCCTCCACTTT	CASSFGPGRNSPLHF
many	TRBV10-3	.	TRBJ1-2	TGTGCCATCAGTGAGTTCGTGGTTGGGAATGGCTACACCTTC	CAISEFVVGNGYTF
many	TRBV5-5	.	TRBJ1-2	TGTGCCAGCAGCTTTTCGGACTTCTATGGCTACACCTTC	CASSFSDFYGYTF
many	TRBV7-2	.	TRBJ1-1	TGTGCCAGCAGCTTACGGGCCAGCGCGAGAACTGAAGCTTTCTTT	CASSLRASARTEAFF
.	TRBV5-1	.	TRBJ1-6	TGCGCCAGCCGGTTGGTGGATTCACCCCTCCACTTT	CASRLVDSPLHF
many	TRBV12-3/TRBV12-4	.	TRBJ2-3	TGTGCCAGCAGCCCGGAACTTAGCACAGATACGCAGTATTTT	CASSPELSTDTQYF
many	TRBV3-1	.	TRBJ1-1	TGTGCCAGCAGCCAAGTTACAGGCTACACTGAAGCTTTCTTT	CASSQVTGYTEAFF
many	TRBV24-1	.	TRBJ2-3	TGTGCCACCAGTGACTACTCGGGCGTCAGCACAGATACGCAGTATTTT	CATSDYSGVSTDTQYF
many	TRBV11-2	.	TRBJ2-7	TGTGCCAGCAGCTTAGTAGCAGGAACCTACGAGCAGTACTTC	CASSLVAGTYEQYF
.	TRBV3-1	TRBD1	TRBJ2-7	TGTGCCAGCAGCCGCGGTTCACAGGGGGCCTACGAGCAGTACTTC	CASSRGSQGAYEQYF
.	TRBV11-2	TRBD1	TRBJ1-4	TGTGCCAGCAGCTCCGGACAGGGGGCCGGGGAAAAACTGTTTTTT	CASSSGQGAGEKLFF
once	TRBV27	.	TRBJ1-4	TGTGCCAGCAGTTTATCGTCCGGGCAGACCTATGAAAAACTGTTTTTT	CASSLSSGQTYEKLFF
.	TRBV11-3	TRBD2	TRBJ2-7	TGTGCCAGCAGCTTAATCCTTGCTTCGGGACTAGCGGGAAACTACGAGCAGTACTTC	CASSLILASGLAGNYEQYF
many	TRBV6-1	.	TRBJ2-7	TGTGCCAGCAATAGACCGACCTACGAGCAGTACTTC	CASNRPTYEQYF
.	TRBV7-3	.	TRBJ1-5	TGTGCCAGCAGCATCCTGACAAGACCTTACAATCAGCCCCAGCATTTT	CASSILTRPYNQPQHF
.	TRBV30	TRBD2	TRBJ2-7	TGTGCCTGGAGTCGACGACGGGAGGGCCGGAAGCAGTACTTC	CAWSRRREGRKQYF
.	TRBV5-6	.	TRBJ1-2	TGTGCCAGCAGCTCCCGTGCGGGGTTCTATGGCTACACCTTC	CASSSRAGFYGYTF
.	TRBV9	TRBD2	TRBJ2-1	TGTGCCAGCAGCGTAGTTGGGGAGGGCTGGGAGCAGTTCTTC	CASSVVGEGWEQFF
.	TRBV6-1	.	TRBJ1-5	TGTGCCAGCACTAGGTCCCCCGGCAATCAGCCCCAGCATTTT	CASTRSPGNQPQHF
many	TRBV3-1	TRBD2	TRBJ2-1	TGTGCCAGCAGCCAAGATGGCGGGAGTGAGGGCAATGAGCAGTTCTTC	CASSQDGGSEGNEQFF
.	TRBV9	.	TRBJ1-1	TGTGCCAGCAGCGCTCCTCCCGCGGACCTGAACACTGAAGCTTTCTTT	CASSAPPADLNTEAFF
many	TRBV20-1	.	TRBJ1-1	TGCAGTGTTATGCCGAGGGTTGACACTGAAGCTTTCTTT	CSVMPRVDTEAFF
.	TRBV30	TRBD1	TRBJ2-7	TGTGCCTGGAGTCCGGGCGGGACAGGGGGCTCAGGCCCCTACGAGCAGTACTTC	CAWSPGGTGGSGPYEQYF